This T cell receptor beta chain was sequenced in a study of blood T cells in healthy people across ages (dated by TCRdb to the mid-2010s). For context, the study as a whole: In model experiments, template switching captured roughly one uniquely barcoded TCR beta cDNA molecule for every two T cells. Using deep sequencing normalized with unique cDNA molecular identifiers, the study measured how TCR beta repertoire diversity changes with age. The donors were split into four age groups: young (average around 15 years), middle-aged (roughly 40), aged (approximately 60) and long-lived (over 75). Donors of different ages were randomly distributed across sequencing lanes to avoid experimental bias. The study analyzed two additional independent replicas of 1 million unique cDNA reads from the same blood draw for two donors, one aged 18 to 30 and one aged 80 or older. General study outcomes and caveats: Because the CMV infection status of the donors was unknown, age-related changes in expanded clonotypes may potentially have been confounded. Conclusive comparison of naive and antigen-experienced compartments was prevented by the profiling of bulk unsorted PBMCs. Compared with the aged group, the long-lived group had more naive CD4+ T cells, fewer expanded clones and increased TCR diversity, suggesting age selection. Estimates of total diversity based on one million sequenced T cells were considered lower bounds and underestimates. A strong correlation was found between observed TCR beta diversity and the percentage of naive T cells measured by flow cytometry. As age increased, observed TCR beta diversity per million T cells dropped in a roughly linear way, and a significant reduction was already evident by age 40.

A note on this clonotype: Its antigen remains unidentified. The sample holds no much larger clone one base away, and base qualities are not on file.

Libraries were prepared through 5' RACE. TCRdb names Illumina HiSeq 2500 as the instrument used. A second PCR of roughly 7 to 12 cycles was run with a J-beta primer mix and a sample-barcoded 5' primer. A template-switch 5' adaptor carrying 12 random nucleotides introduced a unique molecular identifier onto each TCR beta cDNA molecule. Each sample yielded at least 3 million CDR3-containing paired-end reads. First-strand cDNA was synthesized from all RNA with the Mint cDNA synthesis kit, primed by a TRBC-specific oligonucleotide. After uracil-DNA glycosylase treatment, a first 18-cycle PCR used universal primers M1SS and BC2_uni_R on all cDNA. As for how the authors treated the data: For normalization, 1 million high-quality reads, each with a distinct molecular identifier, were randomly selected from each sample. Reads with shared molecular identifiers were discarded instead of being binned into consensus sequences. MiTCR, with a Q25 quality threshold and the strictest error-elimination algorithm, was used for CDR3 identification, clonotype clustering and error correction. A nonparametric unseen species model with Euler transformation was used to estimate a lower bound on total TCR beta diversity. The public reads were reprocessed in TCRdb via fastp at Q25 and MiXCR, keeping in-frame beta chains. Identical CDR3 proteins give one entry, which carries the most common genes and DNA. The V and J calls shown here were made by TCRdb, not taken from the authors' results. A total of about 1.6 million distinct CDR3 sequences appear in this sample, about 31% of them only once. Jointly, the top ten make up over 9% of the sample.

The roughly 39 donors, aged roughly 6 to 90 years, were systemically healthy Caucasian individuals from Russia. Ten milliliters of peripheral blood were drawn from each donor into EDTA-treated Vacutainer tubes. Ficoll-Paque density-gradient centrifugation was used to isolate PBMCs, with at least 7 million per sample. Trizol reagent was used to extract total RNA from the PBMCs, yielding at least 5.5 micrograms per sample. For every donor, an aliquot of PBMCs went through flow cytometry to measure the percentages of naive CD45RAhigh/CD27high T cells. Sequences KGHDR (CDR1) and SFDVKD (CDR2) are obtained from the germline V gene. Trimming leaves V shorter by 5 bases and J shorter by 7 bases, with the junction holding 14 bases beyond the gene matches. The CDR3 contains 16 residues, cysteine and phenylalanine counted. Only CDR3 DNA remains: 48 bases, in frame from the first base.

The sample taken for sequencing was blood. The receptor was derived from a woman in her thirties in good health. The sequence joins TRBV24-1 to TRBJ2-7; 9 central nucleotides agree with TRBD1. The CDR3 amino acid sequence is: CATSGSTGGRTTEQYF. The nucleotide sequence reads as follows: TGTGCCACCAGTGGCTCGACAGGGGGACGCACGACGGAGCAGTACTTC.